Sequencing of this T cell receptor (beta chain) was carried out in a study of naive and memory T cell subsets. A note on this clonotype: Its specificity is not known.

The V end lost 6 bases, the J end lost 2 bases, and 12 bases lay between the germline ends. Germline V lookup: CDR1 SGHRS, CDR2 YFSETQ. The CDR3 is 15 residues long. Study findings and constraints: Diversity fell and Gini index rose from naive through CM, EM, EMRA. A clonotype means one alpha or beta sequence, not an alpha/beta pair. No ground truth validated the naive and memory repertoire findings.

The beta constant-region primer was an equimolar mix of two oligonucleotides covering TRBC1 and TRBC2. TCRdb independently ran MiXCR on the UMI-ligation and nested PCR reads; one entry per CDR3 protein. This sample has roughly 98,000 distinct CDR3 sequences, with 7% to 8% found just once. The sample was central memory CD4+ T cells from blood. The gene calls are TRBV5-1 and TRBJ1-6; no definite D call. The sequence was collected from a human donor in good health. The CDR3 loop reads CASMESSTYNSPLHF. CDR3 nucleotides: TGCGCCAGCATGGAGAGCTCCACCTATAATTCACCCCTCCACTTT. The full variable domain, completed using reference TRBV5-1 and TRBJ1-6, is KAGVTQTPRYLIKTRGQQVTLSCSPISGHRSVSWYQQTPGQGLQFLFEYFSETQRNKGNFPGRFSGRQFSNSRSEMNVSTLELGDSALYLCASMESSTYNSPLHFGNGTRLTVT.